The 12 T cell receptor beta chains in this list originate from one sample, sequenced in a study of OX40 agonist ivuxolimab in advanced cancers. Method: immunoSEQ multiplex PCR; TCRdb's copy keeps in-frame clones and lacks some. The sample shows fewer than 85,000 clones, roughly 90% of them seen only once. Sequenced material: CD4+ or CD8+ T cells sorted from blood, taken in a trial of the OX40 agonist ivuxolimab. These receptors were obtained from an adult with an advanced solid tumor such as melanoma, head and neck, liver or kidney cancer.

This CDR3 reads CASSDSNLDEYF. The CDR3 nucleotides are TGTGCCAGCAGTGACAGTAATTTAGATGAGTACTTC. The chain recombines TRBV2 with TRBJ2-7; D is unresolved. CDR3 size: 12 residues. V shed 3 bases and J shed 11 bases, with 14 bases lying between them. Looked up from germline, CDR1 is SNHLY and CDR2 is FYNNEI.

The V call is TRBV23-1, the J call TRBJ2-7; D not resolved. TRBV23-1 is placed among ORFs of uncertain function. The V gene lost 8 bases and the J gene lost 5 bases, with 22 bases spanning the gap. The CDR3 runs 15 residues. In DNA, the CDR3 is TGCGCCAGCCCGTCAGGTGTCGGTGGTCGGGACGAGCAGTACTTC. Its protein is CASPSGVGGRDEQYF.

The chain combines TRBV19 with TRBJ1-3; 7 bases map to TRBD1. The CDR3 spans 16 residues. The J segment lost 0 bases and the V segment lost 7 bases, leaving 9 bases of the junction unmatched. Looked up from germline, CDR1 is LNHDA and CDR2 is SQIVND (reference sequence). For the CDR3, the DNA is TGTGCCAGTATGGTGGACAGGCCTTTCTCTGGAAACACCATATATTTT. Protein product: CASMVDRPFSGNTIYF.

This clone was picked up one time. CDR3 nucleotide sequence: TGCGCCAGCAGCCTAGATCCGAACACCGGGGAGCTGTTTTTT. Translating it yields CASSLDPNTGELFF. The V call is TRBV5-1, the J call TRBJ2-2; D is unclear. The CDR3 consists of 14 residues. In germline, CDR1 is SGHRS, CDR2 YFSETQ. V was cut by 4 bases and J by 0 bases, with 7 bases left in between.

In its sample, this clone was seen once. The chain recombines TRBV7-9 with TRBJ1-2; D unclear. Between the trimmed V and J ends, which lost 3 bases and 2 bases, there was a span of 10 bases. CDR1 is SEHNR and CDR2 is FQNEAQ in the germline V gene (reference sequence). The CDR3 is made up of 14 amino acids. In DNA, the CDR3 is TGTGCCAGCAGCTTTCACCAGGCGAACTATGGCTACACCTTC. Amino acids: CASSFHQANYGYTF.

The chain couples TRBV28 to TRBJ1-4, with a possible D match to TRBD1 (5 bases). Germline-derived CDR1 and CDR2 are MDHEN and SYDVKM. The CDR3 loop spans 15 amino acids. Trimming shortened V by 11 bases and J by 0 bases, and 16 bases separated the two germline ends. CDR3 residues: CAANGGGATNEKLFF. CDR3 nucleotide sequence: TGTGCCGCGAACGGCGGGGGGGCAACTAATGAAAAACTGTTTTTT.

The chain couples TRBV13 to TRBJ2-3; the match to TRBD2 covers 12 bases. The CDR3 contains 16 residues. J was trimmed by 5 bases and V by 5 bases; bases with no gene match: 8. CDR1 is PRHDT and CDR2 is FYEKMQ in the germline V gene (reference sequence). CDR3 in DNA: TGTGCCAGCAGCCTCCGACTAGCGGGAGTGGTAGATACGCAGTATTTT. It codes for CASSLRLAGVVDTQYF.

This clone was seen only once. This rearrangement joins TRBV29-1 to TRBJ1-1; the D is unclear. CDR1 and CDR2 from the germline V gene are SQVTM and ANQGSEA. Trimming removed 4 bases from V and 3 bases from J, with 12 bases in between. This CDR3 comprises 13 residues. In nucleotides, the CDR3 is TGCAGCGTTGGAGGAGAGAGGGACACTGAAGCTTTCTTT. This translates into CSVGGERDTEAFF.

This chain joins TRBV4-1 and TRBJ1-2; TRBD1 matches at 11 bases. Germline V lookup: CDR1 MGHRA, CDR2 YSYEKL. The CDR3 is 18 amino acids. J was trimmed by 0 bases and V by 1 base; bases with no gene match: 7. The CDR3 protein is CASSQGGTGGFANYGYTF. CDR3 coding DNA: TGCGCCAGCAGCCAAGGGGGGACAGGGGGTTTTGCTAACTATGGCTACACCTTC.

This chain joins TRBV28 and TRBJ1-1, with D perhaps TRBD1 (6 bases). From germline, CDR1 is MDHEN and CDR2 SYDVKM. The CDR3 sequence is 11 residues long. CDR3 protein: CVAGVWTEAFF. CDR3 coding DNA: TGTGTCGCAGGGGTTTGGACTGAAGCTTTCTTT.

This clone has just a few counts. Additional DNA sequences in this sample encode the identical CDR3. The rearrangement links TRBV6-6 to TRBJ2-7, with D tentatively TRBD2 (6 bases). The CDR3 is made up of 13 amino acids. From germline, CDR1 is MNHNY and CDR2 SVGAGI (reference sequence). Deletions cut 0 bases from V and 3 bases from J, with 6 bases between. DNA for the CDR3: TGTGCCAGCAGTTACTCGCGGGACTACGAGCAGTACTTC. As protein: CASSYSRDYEQYF.

The chain's CDR3 is CASSPRAGEAPQHF. The CDR3 DNA reads TGTGCCAGCTCACCACGGGCAGGGGAAGCGCCCCAGCATTTT. The chain combines TRBV18 with TRBJ1-5; D may be TRBD1 (6 bases). Per germline, CDR1 KGHSH and CDR2 LQKENI. Trimming removed 1 base from V and 9 bases from J, with 13 bases in between. The CDR3 totals 14 residues.